The present TCR beta chain was sequenced within a study of T cells after yellow fever vaccination. General study results and limits: The secondary T-cell response peaked on day 5, not day 15, but was weaker.

This clonotype has a handful of counts. Antigen specificity is unknown. One entry per CDR3 protein, called by TCRdb with MiXCR from the 5' RACE reads. The sample lists around 610,000 distinct CDR3 sequences; about 13% were seen once. The clonotype was recovered from a man aged 25 to 40 who received the YFV17D yellow fever vaccine. The source was PBMCs, collected on the day of the yellow fever booster vaccination.

CDR3 DNA: TGTGCCAGCAGCTTAGCCCCCAGGGATGGGACCCAGTACTTC. Translating gives CASSLAPRDGTQYF. V gene TRBV7-2 combines with J gene TRBJ2-5; TRBD1 might be the D (5 bases). The CDR3 spans 14 residues. Germline V gene sequence: CDR1 SGHTA, CDR2 FQGNSA. V shed 0 bases and J shed 7 bases, with 12 bases lying between them.